The 20 T cell receptor beta chains presented below share a single source sample, sequenced in a study of T-cell reconstitution after alpha-beta-depleted transplantation in children. A TCRbeta library incorporating unique molecular identifiers was prepared. MiXCR, run by TCRdb on the PCR reads, gives a single entry per CDR3 protein. The data contain approximately 15,000 distinct CDR3 sequences, about 7.7% of them singletons. Sample: PBMCs, mostly from graft donor cells, taken 60 days after TCRalphabeta/CD19-depleted stem cell transplant. These receptors were taken from a boy in the first two years of life who had a stem cell transplant for Wiskott-Aldrich syndrome, so the T cells may come from the graft donor.

At least ten counts were recorded for this clonotype. The CDR3 coding sequence is TGTGCCAGCAGCCCCGCGATGGAGGTAGGGAAAAAGTTCTTC. It specifies CASSPAMEVGKKFF. This chain connects TRBV7-9 to TRBJ2-1, with a weak D call TRBD2 (5 bases). This CDR3 is built from 14 residues. Germline V CDR1 and CDR2: SEHNR, FQNEAQ (reference sequence). The V end lost 5 bases, the J end lost 14 bases, and 22 bases lay between the germline ends.

This clonotype was observed many times. The chain employs TRBV21-1 and TRBJ1-4; the table's TRBD1 call for D was not verified on the DNA. TRBV21-1 is termed a pseudogene. This CDR3 has 16 residues. The CDR3 reads CASSTGTGLRDEKLFF. As DNA, the CDR3 is TGTGCCAGCAGCACGGGGACAGGGCTGAGAGATGAAAAACTGTTTTTT.

CDR3 amino acids: CASSPLLGYEQYF. The CDR3 DNA reads as TGTGCCAGCAGCCCATTGTTGGGCTACGAGCAGTACTTC. J is TRBJ2-7 and V is TRBV6-5, with D unclear. The CDR3 sequence is 13 residues long. Per the germline V gene, CDR1 is MNHEY and CDR2 is SVGAGI. The germline V and J ends were trimmed by 6 bases and 3 bases, with 12 bases remaining between them.

This clonotype was recorded many times. The chain combines TRBV5-1 with TRBJ1-2, with 7 nucleotides matching TRBD1. Looked up from germline, CDR1 is SGHRS and CDR2 is YFSETQ. The CDR3 extends over 15 amino acids. V was pared by 0 bases and J by 8 bases, with 10 bases of the junction left unmatched. The CDR3, as DNA: TGCGCCAGCAGCTTGGATCGGCCAGGGGGGTTCGGCTACACCTTC. Translating it yields CASSLDRPGGFGYTF.

The chain carries TRBV19 and TRBJ2-3; 8 bases match TRBD2. Per germline, CDR1 LNHDA and CDR2 SQIVND (reference sequence). CDR3 length equals 15 residues. The trim removed 4 bases at V and 4 bases at J, leaving 7 bases unmatched. CDR3 coding DNA: TGTGCCAGTAGTAGAGCAGCGGGAGAAGCAGATACGCAGTATTTT. Its protein product is CASSRAAGEADTQYF.

There are many counts of this clonotype. The rearrangement uses TRBV29-1 and TRBJ2-7; D is possibly TRBD1 or TRBD2 (5 bases each). The CDR3 runs 13 residues. The germline V gene has CDR1 SQVTM and CDR2 ANQGSEA. Trimming removed 6 bases from V and 3 bases from J, with 15 bases in between. The CDR3 DNA is TGCAGCGTGGAGATTTGGGGGAGCTACGAGCAGTACTTC. Translating gives CSVEIWGSYEQYF.

This clonotype was counted many times. The gene calls are TRBV5-5 and TRBJ2-2; 7 bases match TRBD2. After removal of 0 bases from V and 1 base from J, the junction contained 3 bases not matched to a gene. Germline loops: CDR1 SGHKS, CDR2 YYEKEE (reference sequence). The CDR3 runs 16 residues. CDR3 DNA sequence: TGTGCCAGCAGCTTGGCCGGCGGGAGGAACACCGGGGAGCTGTTTTTT. Translating gives CASSLAGGRNTGELFF.

This clonotype counts as large. The rearrangement uses TRBV28 and TRBJ1-5, with D uncertain. CDR3 length: 15 amino acids. Trimming took off 1 base at V and 2 bases at J, with 9 bases between the two ends. Germline values: CDR1 MDHEN, CDR2 SYDVKM. The chain's CDR3 is CASSLSGRRNQPQHF. The CDR3 region has the DNA TGTGCCAGCAGTTTATCAGGCAGGCGCAATCAGCCCCAGCATTTT. The entire variable domain, with the rest obtained from reference TRBV28 and TRBJ1-5, is as follows: DVKVTQSSRYLVKRTGEKVFLECVQDMDHENMFWYRQDPGLGLRLIYFSYDVKMKEKGDIPEGYSVSREKKERFSLILESASTNQTSMYLCASSLSGRRNQPQHFGDGTRLSIL.

This clonotype showed up many times. The DNA for the CDR3 is TGCAGCGTTGAAGGCCCGAGGGAGACCCAGTACTTC. Residues: CSVEGPRETQYF. The gene calls are TRBV29-1 and TRBJ2-5; D is unresolved. The V gene lost 1 base and the J gene lost 5 bases, with 8 bases spanning the gap. The CDR3 is 12 residues long. CDR1 SQVTM and CDR2 ANQGSEA come from the germline V gene.

This clonotype was seen ten or more times. The chain's CDR3 is CASSESRPLMNTEAFF. For the CDR3, the DNA is TGCGCCAGCAGTGAGTCGCGGCCGCTGATGAACACTGAAGCTTTCTTT. V usage is TRBV10-2 and J usage is TRBJ1-1; D not certain. CDR3 length equals 16 residues. The germline V and J ends were trimmed by 0 bases and 0 bases, with 11 bases remaining between them. Germline V lookup: CDR1 WSHSY, CDR2 SAAADI.

This clonotype was seen many times. The chain uses TRBV12-3 or TRBV12-4 and TRBJ2-5; D remains unclear. Trimming left V 7 bases short and J 5 bases short, with 11 bases between. The CDR3 contains 12 residues. The CDR3 sequence is CASTLNQETQYF. The CDR3 coding sequence is TGTGCCAGCACCCTGAATCAGGAGACCCAGTACTTC.

The sample holds many counts of this clonotype. The chain links TRBV7-9 to TRBJ1-1; D remains unclear. This CDR3 region has 14 residues. Germline CDR1 and CDR2: SEHNR and FQNEAQ (reference sequence). Trimming cost V 1 base and J 7 bases, with 13 bases left between them. CDR3 in DNA: TGTGCCAGCAGCTTAGGTAGAGGGAGTGGTGAAGCTTTCTTT. Protein: CASSLGRGSGEAFF.

This clonotype is categorized as medium-sized. The V call is TRBV28, the J call TRBJ2-6; TRBD1 matches at 9 bases. The CDR3 runs to 17 residues. V shed 4 bases, J shed 3 bases, and the junction held 7 bases outside the gene matches. Germline V gene sequence: CDR1 MDHEN, CDR2 SYDVKM. The DNA for the CDR3 is TGTGCCAGCAGTTCGCCGGGACAGGGCTATGGGGCCAACGTCCTGACTTTC. Amino acid sequence: CASSSPGQGYGANVLTF.

V usage is TRBV28 and J usage is TRBJ2-3; D not certain. Per germline, CDR1 MDHEN and CDR2 SYDVKM. The V end was cut by 5 bases, the J end by 2 bases, with 11 bases between. The length of the CDR3 is 14 residues. The CDR3 region is CASSPTSHTDTQYF. Written as DNA, the CDR3 is TGTGCCAGCAGTCCCACTTCACACACAGATACGCAGTATTTT.

V is TRBV5-1 and J is TRBJ2-6, with D perhaps TRBD1 (5 bases). Trimming stripped 4 bases from V and 1 base from J, with 9 bases between. Germline-derived CDR1 and CDR2 are SGHRS and YFSETQ. The length of the CDR3 is 15 residues. CDR3 sequence: CASSDPGSGANVLTF. CDR3 in DNA: TGCGCCAGCAGCGACCCAGGGTCTGGGGCCAACGTCCTGACTTTC.

The sample holds many counts of this clonotype. V usage is TRBV5-1 and J usage is TRBJ2-3, with 12 bases identical to TRBD2. The V and J ends lost 5 bases and 5 bases, in that order; junction bases with no gene match: 6. The V gene's germline CDR1 is SGHRS and CDR2 YFSETQ. The CDR3 has 15 amino acids. The CDR3 protein is CASSRLAGAGDTQYF. For the CDR3, the DNA is TGCGCCAGCAGTCGACTAGCGGGAGCAGGAGATACGCAGTATTTT.

Many counts were recorded for this clonotype. The chain links TRBV3-1 to TRBJ2-3; the D is unclear. CDR1 and CDR2 (germline): LGHDT, YNNKEL (reference sequence). This CDR3 contains 14 residues. The ends were cut back, 0 bases at V and 0 bases at J, with 4 bases in the middle. The CDR3: CASSQEASTDTQYF. CDR3 in DNA: TGTGCCAGCAGCCAAGAGGCTAGCACAGATACGCAGTATTTT.

This chain uses TRBV3-1 with TRBJ1-5; no definite D call. In germline, CDR1 is LGHDT, CDR2 YNNKEL (reference sequence). The CDR3 extends over 12 amino acids. V lost 11 bases and J 6 bases, leaving 14 bases between the germline ends. This chain's CDR3 is CAFWADTQPQHF. As DNA, the CDR3 is TGTGCCTTCTGGGCCGATACTCAGCCCCAGCATTTT. Using reference TRBV3-1 and TRBJ1-5 for the parts outside the CDR3, the full variable domain is DTAVSQTPKYLVTQMGNDKSIKCEQNLGHDTMYWYKQDSKKFLKIMFSYNNKELIINETVPNRFSPKSPDKAHLNLHINSLELGDSAVYFCAFWADTQPQHFGDGTRLSIL.

This clonotype has at least ten counts. The V gene is TRBV29-1, the J gene TRBJ1-1; D is unclear. V was trimmed by 3 bases and J by 4 bases, leaving 12 bases between them. CDR3 length equals 13 residues. Germline CDR1 SQVTM, CDR2 ANQGSEA. In DNA, the CDR3 is TGCAGCGTTGAGGGGAGGGTTGGCACTGAAGCTTTCTTT. Residues: CSVEGRVGTEAFF. Based on the CDR3 plus reference TRBV29-1 and TRBJ1-1, the full variable domain is SAVISQKPSRDICQRGTSLTIQCQVDSQVTMMFWYRQQPGQSLTLIATANQGSEATYESGFVIDKFPISRPNLTFSTLTVSNMSPEDSSIYLCSVEGRVGTEAFFGQGTRLTVV.

The chain couples TRBV28 to TRBJ1-5; D unclear. Germline V gene lookup returns CDR1 MDHEN and CDR2 SYDVKM. V was shortened by 7 bases and J by 4 bases, with 8 bases between the two germline ends. This CDR3 is built from 12 residues. The CDR3 region is CASTQQNQPQHF. In DNA form, the CDR3 reads TGTGCCAGCACCCAACAGAATCAGCCCCAGCATTTT.